Listed below are T cell receptor beta chains from one sample, sequenced in a study of CD8 T cells in ankylosing spondylitis. TCRdb passed the 5' RACE reads through MiXCR, listing each CDR3 protein once. The data hold fewer than 400,000 distinct CDR3 sequences, with less than 9.5% observed a single time. The material sequenced was blood, either unsorted or a sorted T cell fraction (not recorded which). The receptors originated from a male donor with ankylosing spondylitis. CDR3s include the opening cysteine and the closing phenylalanine or tryptophan. The order of the fields is V gene, clone size, D gene, J gene, CDR3 DNA, CDR3 protein. D genes are given only for firm matches. The size entry is marked missing in some rows and otherwise reads once, few, many or a size class.

>TRBV20-1|many|TRBD2|TRBJ2-7
TGCAGTGCTAGAGGTGGCGGGAGCGGGCTATACGAGCAGTACTTC
CSARGGGSGLYEQYF
>TRBV2|-|-|TRBJ2-2
TGTGCCAGCAGGTCGGCGGGGAACACCGGGGAGCTGTTTTTT
CASRSAGNTGELFF
>TRBV28|few|TRBD2|TRBJ2-3
TGTGCCAGCAGTTTACCCATAGCGGGAGGTCGAAATACGCAGTATTTT
CASSLPIAGGRNTQYF
>TRBV7-9|-|-|TRBJ2-3
TGTGCCAGCAGCGGTTCGGGGACCGGCACAGATACGCAGTATTTT
CASSGSGTGTDTQYF
>TRBV27|-|-|TRBJ2-7
TGTGCCAGCAGTTTACGGGGCCTTGGGGGCGAGCAGTACTTC
CASSLRGLGGEQYF
>TRBV20-1|many|-|TRBJ1-6
TGCAGTGCTGGCGGCGAGGCCTATAATTCACCCCTCCACTTT
CSAGGEAYNSPLHF
>TRBV5-4|-|-|TRBJ2-7
TGTGCCAGCAGCTTGGATTTCACCTACGAGCAGTACTTC
CASSLDFTYEQYF
>TRBV3-1|many|-|TRBJ1-2
TGTGCCAGCACCCCAAGGGAAGATACTAACTATGGCTACACCTTC
CASTPREDTNYGYTF
>TRBV5-1|-|TRBD1|TRBJ2-7
TGCGCCAGCAGGGCCGGGACAGGGGATTCCTACGAGCAGTACTTC
CASRAGTGDSYEQYF
>TRBV27|many|-|TRBJ2-3
TGTGCCAGCACCCGCCGGGGACACACAGATACGCAGTATTTT
CASTRRGHTDTQYF
>TRBV3-1|few|-|TRBJ2-1
TGTGCCAGCACCACCAAGCCGGGTGCCTTTTACAATGAGCAGTTCTTC
CASTTKPGAFYNEQFF
>TRBV28|-|TRBD2|TRBJ2-1
TGTGCCAGCAGACGGGGGGAGGGATCCTACAATGAGCAGTTCTTC
CASRRGEGSYNEQFF
>TRBV18|many|TRBD1|TRBJ1-2
TGTGCCAGCTCACCGGGGACAGGGCCCGGCTACACCTTC
CASSPGTGPGYTF
>TRBV9|-|-|TRBJ2-3
TGTGCCAGCAGCGGCACTCGGGCTGGCACAGATACGCAGTATTTT
CASSGTRAGTDTQYF
>TRBV12-3/TRBV12-4|-|-|TRBJ1-4
TGTGCCAGCAGTTGGTGGGGGCGGTGGGAAAAACTGTTTTTT
CASSWWGRWEKLFF
>TRBV7-2|few|-|TRBJ1-2
TGTGCCAGCAGCTTAGGTGTGAGGACAGTCAACTATGGCTACACCTTC
CASSLGVRTVNYGYTF
>TRBV11-2|many|TRBD2|TRBJ2-3
TGTGCCAGCAGCTCGACTCTAGCGGGAGGTGGTACGCAGTATTTT
CASSSTLAGGGTQYF
>TRBV29-1|few|-|TRBJ2-2
TGCAGCGTATCAGACAGCACCGGGGAGCTGTTTTTT
CSVSDSTGELFF
>TRBV5-1|few|-|TRBJ1-4
TGCGCCAGCAGCTCGGGGGAGGAGAATGAAAAACTGTTTTTT
CASSSGEENEKLFF
>TRBV10-3|-|-|TRBJ2-2
TGTGCCATCAGTGAGGGGGCAGGTAAAGCCGGGGAGCTGTTTTTT
CAISEGAGKAGELFF
>TRBV6-4|few|TRBD2|TRBJ2-1
TGTGCCAGCAGTGACTCGGGGGCTAGCGGGAGAAATGAGCAGTTCTTC
CASSDSGASGRNEQFF
>TRBV2|many|TRBD1|TRBJ1-5
TGTGCCAGCAGCAAGGGACAGAGCAATCAGCCCCAGCATTTT
CASSKGQSNQPQHF
>TRBV28|few|TRBD2|TRBJ2-3
TGTGCCAGCAGTTTTCCCATCCTGACTAGCGGGAGTTCAGATACGCAGTATTTT
CASSFPILTSGSSDTQYF
>TRBV20-1|few|-|TRBJ2-1
TGCAGTGCCGGGGCGGGGCCGCACAATGAGCAGTTCTTC
CSAGAGPHNEQFF
>TRBV9|-|-|TRBJ2-2
TGTGCCAGCAGCGCATATGGGGAGCTGTTTTTT
CASSAYGELFF
>TRBV28|few|TRBD2|TRBJ2-5
TGTGCCAGCAGTTTTACTAGCGGGAGGAGTGGGACCCAGTACTTC
CASSFTSGRSGTQYF
>TRBV4-1|-|TRBD1|TRBJ2-7
TGCGCCAGCAGCAAGGGACAGCGATCAACGGGCTTCGAGCAGTACTTC
CASSKGQRSTGFEQYF
>TRBV12-3/TRBV12-4|-|-|TRBJ2-7
TGTGCCAGCAGCCGATGGGTGCACGAGCAGTACTTC
CASSRWVHEQYF
>TRBV7-6|few|-|TRBJ1-3
TGTGCCAGCAGCACCATGACAGGAACTGGAAACACCATATATTTT
CASSTMTGTGNTIYF
>TRBV12-3/TRBV12-4|once|-|TRBJ2-2
TGTGCCAGCAGTTGGCAGGGCAACACCGGGGAGCTGTTTTTT
CASSWQGNTGELFF
>TRBV7-8|few|TRBD1|TRBJ1-5
TGTGCCAGCAGCATCGGACAGGGTAGCAATCAGCCCCAGCATTTT
CASSIGQGSNQPQHF